The sequence of this TCR beta chain was determined in a study of T cell responses to AZD1222 COVID-19 vaccine (dated by TCRdb to the early 2020s). With regard to the full study: A total of more than 230 trial participants underwent TCR sequencing, of whom 200 to 220 had received two doses of AZD1222 and 26 had received two doses of the MenACWY control vaccine. Trial participants were enrolled into age subgroups of 18-55, 56-69 and 70-plus years, which contained roughly 140, 27 and 60 TCR-sequenced participants, respectively.

Explained via the paper, the time point label denotes: about 28 days (+/-7) after the second vaccine dose. AZD1222 recipients with second doses at about 4 weeks or about 12 weeks were pooled, because spike-specific TCR depth and breadth did not differ between schedules. Vaccinee samples were obtained from the UK trials COV001 and COV002, which included a single-blind randomized controlled phase 2/3 trial of AZD1222 (ChAdOx1 nCoV-19) in healthy adults. Trial participant PBMC samples were collected at day 0 and day 28 after the second dose for TCRbeta chain sequencing. CDR1 and CDR2 are drawn from the germline V gene (reference sequence): MNHNY, SVGAGI. From cysteine to phenylalanine, the CDR3 is 16 amino acids long. Here the CDR3 DNA is all that survives: 48 bases in frame from base 1. Clipping removes 5 bases from V and 1 base from J, with 10 as the unmatched junction base count. This clone has a single count. Its antigen target is currently unknown. No base quality information exists; no much larger clone differs at one position.

The CDR3 regions of human TCRbeta chains were subjected to immunosequencing. The authors processed their data as follows. TCRs in the repertoires were compared against a reference library of SARS-CoV-2-specific TCRs that had been generated with the MIRA antigen-specificity platform. Breadth was defined as the fraction of unique TCRs that were SARS-CoV-2-associated. Depth was defined as the fraction of total T cells that were SARS-CoV-2-associated. Using the MIRA data, each spike-specific TCR was assigned both to the spike region to which the TCR was reactive and to a CD4 or CD8 class. Log10-transformed breadth and depth values were compared by one-way ANOVA with Sidak's multiple comparisons tests. TCRdb holds this immuneACCESS table with in-frame rearrangements only. Some clones are missing; in checked studies, unresolved V genes explain under half, and the rest has no known cause. V and J calls and clone size come straight from that table; D and trimming were deduced from the DNA. This sample lists fewer than 180,000 clones; about 92% were detected once. The top ten hold approximately 3.5% of the sample.

The research as a whole found: Participants were mostly white British, with more females than males. The authors suggested clonal diversity may have been underestimated. CD4 TCRs associated with the vaccine covered the entire spike protein, and the dominant responses were in regions 160-218 and 743-854. Reportedly, close to half of the unique spike-specific TCRs recognized epitopes lying outside the regions that are mutated in the B.1.351 and B.1.1.7 variants. After two AZD1222 doses, both the breadth and the depth of spike-specific TCRs were significantly higher than at day 0 and than in MenACWY recipients. Because no day 14 peak-response samples were available, the repertoires could be characterized only after the peak T cell response. The 56-69-year group was small, and its depth increase did not reach significance, likely because of low power. Only six or seven AZD1222 recipients were SARS-CoV-2 seropositive at baseline, limiting conclusions about previously exposed vaccinees.

The rearrangement joined TRBV6-6 to TRBJ2-5, with 7 bases in between that match TRBD2. The clonotype originates from an adult who received the AZD1222 COVID-19 vaccine. The material was peripheral blood, obtained 28 days after the second AZD1222 dose. CDR3 loop: CASSLGRSSGQETQYF. The base sequence is TGTGCCAGCAGTCTTGGGAGGTCTAGCGGCCAAGAGACCCAGTACTTC.